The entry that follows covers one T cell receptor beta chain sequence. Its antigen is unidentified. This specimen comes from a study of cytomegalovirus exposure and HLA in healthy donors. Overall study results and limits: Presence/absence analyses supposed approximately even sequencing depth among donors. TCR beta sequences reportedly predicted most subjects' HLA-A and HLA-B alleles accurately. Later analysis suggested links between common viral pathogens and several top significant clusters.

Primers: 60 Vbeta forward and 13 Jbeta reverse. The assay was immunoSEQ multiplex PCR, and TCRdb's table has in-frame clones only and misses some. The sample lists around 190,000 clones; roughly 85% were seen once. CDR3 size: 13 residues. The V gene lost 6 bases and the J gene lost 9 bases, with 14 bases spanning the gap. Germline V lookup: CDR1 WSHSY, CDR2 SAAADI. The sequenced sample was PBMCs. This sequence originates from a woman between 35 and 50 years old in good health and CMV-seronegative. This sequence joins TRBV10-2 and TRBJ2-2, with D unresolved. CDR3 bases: TGCGCCAGCAGGGCGGCAACACCGAGGGAGCTGTTTTTT. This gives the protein CASRAATPRELFF.